This T cell receptor (beta chain) was retrieved from a study of OX40 agonist ivuxolimab in advanced cancers. About the study: Dose-escalation patients' cancers were hepatocellular carcinoma, melanoma, renal cell or head and neck cancer.

TCRdb's table, derived via immunoSEQ multiplex PCR, lists solely in-frame clones and lacks some. In the table there are roughly 92,000 clones, around 90% of which are singletons. The germline V and J ends were trimmed by 1 base and 3 bases, with 8 bases remaining between them. The germline gives CDR1 SGHRS, CDR2 YFSETQ. The CDR3 length is 13 residues. A remark on this clone: Its antigen remains unidentified.

Autoimmune disease history or systemic immunosuppression was exclusionary. On cycle 4 day 1 and cycle 7 day 1, as well as at baseline, blood was sampled. Study-wide points: CD8+ T cells showed, on average, more clonal expansion than CD4+ cells.

The gene calls are TRBV5-1 and TRBJ2-7; no clear D gene. The sequence was collected from an adult with an advanced solid tumor such as melanoma, head and neck, liver or kidney cancer. The material was CD4+ or CD8+ T cells sorted from blood, obtained in a trial of the OX40 agonist ivuxolimab. For the CDR3, the DNA is TGCGCCAGCAGCTTGTCAGACGGCTACGAGCAGTACTTC. Amino acid sequence: CASSLSDGYEQYF.